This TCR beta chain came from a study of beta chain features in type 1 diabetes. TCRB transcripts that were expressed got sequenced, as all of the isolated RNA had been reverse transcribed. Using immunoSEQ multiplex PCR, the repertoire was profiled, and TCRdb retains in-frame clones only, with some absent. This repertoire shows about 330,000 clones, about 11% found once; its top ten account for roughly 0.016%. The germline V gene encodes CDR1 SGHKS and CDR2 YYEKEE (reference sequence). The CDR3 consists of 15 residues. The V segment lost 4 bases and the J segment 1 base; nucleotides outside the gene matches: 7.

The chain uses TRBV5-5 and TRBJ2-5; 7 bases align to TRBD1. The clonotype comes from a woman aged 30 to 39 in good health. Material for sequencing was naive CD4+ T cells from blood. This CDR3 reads CASSPLQGLQETQYF. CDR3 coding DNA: TGTGCCAGCAGCCCGCTACAGGGGCTCCAAGAGACCCAGTACTTC.